The TCR beta chain described here comes from a study of shared clonotypes between healthy human individuals. V dropped 2 bases and J dropped 6; count of bases not matched to a gene: 10. The CDR3 extends over 15 amino acids. The V gene's germline CDR1 is MNHNY and CDR2 SVGAGI (reference sequence). Study results and caveats: Sampling covered blood only; tissue repertoires likely differ. In having few donors, the study represented limited genetic and exposure-history diversity.

Worth noting for this clone: Its specificity is not known.

The repertoire was sequenced with immunoSEQ multiplex PCR; TCRdb's copy has only in-frame clones and lacks some. There are 2 million to 2.5 million clones in the sample; nearly 97% occur only once, and less than 0.15% lies in the top ten. The genes are TRBV6-6 and TRBJ2-7; 7 nucleotides align to TRBD1. The source is a man younger than 35 in good health. The sequencing input was naive CD4+ T cells sorted from blood. Indicated subset: CD45RA+ positively selected. Written as DNA, the CDR3 is TGTGCCAGCAGTTACAGGACAGGTTATCCGTCCGAGCAGTACTTC. Translation: CASSYRTGYPSEQYF.